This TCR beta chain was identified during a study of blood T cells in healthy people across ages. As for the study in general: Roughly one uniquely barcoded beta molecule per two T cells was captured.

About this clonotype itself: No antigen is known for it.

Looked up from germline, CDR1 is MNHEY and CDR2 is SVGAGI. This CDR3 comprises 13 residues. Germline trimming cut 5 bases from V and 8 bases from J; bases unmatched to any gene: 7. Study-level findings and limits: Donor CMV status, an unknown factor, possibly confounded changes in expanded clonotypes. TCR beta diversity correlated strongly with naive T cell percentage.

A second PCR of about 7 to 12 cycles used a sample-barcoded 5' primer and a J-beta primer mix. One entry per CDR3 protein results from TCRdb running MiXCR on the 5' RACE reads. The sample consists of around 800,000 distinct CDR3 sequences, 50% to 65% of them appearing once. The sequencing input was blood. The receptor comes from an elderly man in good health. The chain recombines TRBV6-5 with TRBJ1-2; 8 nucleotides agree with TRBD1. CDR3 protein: CASSRGQGVGYTF. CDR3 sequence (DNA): TGTGCCAGCAGTCGTGGACAGGGCGTGGGCTACACCTTC.